These T cell receptor beta chains were read from a single sample in a study of T-cell reconstitution after alpha-beta-depleted transplantation in children. TCRdb re-analysed the PCR reads in MiXCR, keeping a single row per CDR3 protein. The sample carries about 360,000 distinct CDR3 sequences, 13% recorded once. Sample: PBMCs, taken from the stem cell graft. Receptor source: a human donor who donated a stem cell graft to a child with Fanconi anemia. CDR3s include the opening cysteine and the closing phenylalanine or tryptophan. The D gene is left open where the match is weak. The size field is filled for only some rows; it gives once, few, many or a size class.

j_gene	v_gene	abundance	d_gene	CDR3nt	CDR3aa
TRBJ2-1	TRBV7-8	many	TRBD2	TGTGCCAGCAGCTTAAGGCCTAGCGGGGGCCCTTTTGATGAGCAGTTCTTC	CASSLRPSGGPFDEQFF
TRBJ1-1	TRBV11-2	-	-	TGTGCCAGCAGCCCCCTGACACCAACTGAAGCTTTCTTT	CASSPLTPTEAFF
TRBJ1-2	TRBV28	-	-	TGTGCCAGCAGCCCCTACCTTTATTCTGGCTACACCTTC	CASSPYLYSGYTF
TRBJ1-2	TRBV5-6	few	-	TGTGCCAGCAGCCTTATTCCCTATGGCTACACCTTC	CASSLIPYGYTF
TRBJ2-5	TRBV18	-	TRBD1	TGTGCCAGCTCAACTTCCGGGACAGTAAAAGAGACCCAGTACTTC	CASSTSGTVKETQYF
TRBJ2-2	TRBV6-5	-	TRBD1	TGTGCCAGCAGTTACGGCCAGGGGGCCGGGGAGCTGTTTTTT	CASSYGQGAGELFF
TRBJ1-2	TRBV6-1	few	-	TGTGCCAGCAGTCAGAGGCGGGGGACTATAGATGGCTACACCTTC	CASSQRRGTIDGYTF
TRBJ2-3	TRBV7-2	-	-	TGTGCCAGCAGCCCTTCGACTAGGAACACAGATACGCAGTATTTT	CASSPSTRNTDTQYF
TRBJ1-1	TRBV5-1	many	-	TGCGCCAGCACCGGTATGAACACTGAAGCTTTCTTT	CASTGMNTEAFF
TRBJ2-3	TRBV6-5	few	-	TGTGCCAGCAGTTACGCGGGACCCAAGGGAGCGACGCAGTATTTT	CASSYAGPKGATQYF
TRBJ2-2	TRBV5-1	-	-	TGCGCCAGCAGCTTCGTAGCGGACACCGGGGAGCTGTTTTTT	CASSFVADTGELFF
TRBJ2-3	TRBV6-1	few	TRBD2	TGTGCCAGCAGCAGACTAGCGGGGGGCCTCACAGATACGCAGTATTTT	CASSRLAGGLTDTQYF
TRBJ1-5	TRBV27	-	-	TGTGCCAGCAGTTTTATAGGGAGTAGCGTTCAGCCCCAGCATTTT	CASSFIGSSVQPQHF
TRBJ1-4	TRBV6-5	-	TRBD1	TGTGCCAGCAGTTCGTCGACAGGGTGGTGGGAAAAACTGTTTTTT	CASSSSTGWWEKLFF
TRBJ2-7	TRBV15	-	-	TGTGCCACCAGTCCAGGGTTCCCCTACGAGCAGTACTTC	CATSPGFPYEQYF
TRBJ2-1	TRBV9	-	TRBD1	TGTGCCAGCAGCGTAGGGGACAGACACAATGAGCAGTTCTTC	CASSVGDRHNEQFF
TRBJ2-3	TRBV29-1	-	TRBD2	TGCAGCGTTGGAGCGGGAGATCTCACAGATACGCAGTATTTT	CSVGAGDLTDTQYF
TRBJ2-2	TRBV27	few	TRBD1	TGTGCCAGCAGTTTATCCCGAGGGACAGGGTCGACCGGGGAGCTGTTTTTT	CASSLSRGTGSTGELFF
TRBJ1-5	TRBV2	-	-	TGTGCCAGCACTAACAGCTTCAATCAGCCCCAGCATTTT	CASTNSFNQPQHF
TRBJ2-7	TRBV28	few	-	TGTGCCAGCAGCCCCGGGCCTGTCTACGAGCAGTACTTC	CASSPGPVYEQYF
TRBJ2-3	TRBV5-1	-	-	TGCGCCAGCAGCTTCTCGTCGGGTAGAGATACGCAGTATTTT	CASSFSSGRDTQYF
TRBJ2-3	TRBV6-2/TRBV6-3	-	TRBD1	TGTGCCAGCAGCCAGGGACAGGGCGGCACAGATACGCAGTATTTT	CASSQGQGGTDTQYF
TRBJ2-2	TRBV5-5	many	TRBD1	TGTGCCAGCAGACCGGGACAGATATTTTCGAACACCGGGGAGCTGTTTTTT	CASRPGQIFSNTGELFF
TRBJ1-5	TRBV2	-	-	TGTGCCAGCAGTGACGGGGGGTCCCCCCAGCATTTT	CASSDGGSPQHF
TRBJ2-1	TRBV6-5	few	-	TGTGCCAGCAGTTCCCCGGGCAGGGCGGGGAATGAGCAGTTCTTC	CASSSPGRAGNEQFF
TRBJ2-1	TRBV20-1	few	TRBD1	TGCAGTGCTAGAGTTCCCGGGACAGGGTACAATGAGCAGTTCTTC	CSARVPGTGYNEQFF
TRBJ1-2	TRBV29-1	-	TRBD1	TGCAGCGTTGAAGTCTTTGGACAGGGAGGAGGGTACACCTTC	CSVEVFGQGGGYTF
TRBJ1-1	TRBV18	few	-	TGTGCCAGCTCACCAGTGGAGGGGTCTGAAGCTTTCTTT	CASSPVEGSEAFF
TRBJ2-1	TRBV4-2	few	-	TGTGCCAGCAGCCAAAGGGAACACTCCTACAATGAGCAGTTCTTC	CASSQREHSYNEQFF
TRBJ1-6	TRBV20-1	few	-	TGCAGTGCTACCCCGGGCGCTTCTAGTAATTCACCCCTCCACTTT	CSATPGASSNSPLHF
TRBJ2-3	TRBV2	-	-	TGTGCCAGCAGTGAAGCGAGGGTGGATACGCAGTATTTT	CASSEARVDTQYF
TRBJ1-2	TRBV12-3/TRBV12-4	many	TRBD1	TGTGCCAGCAGTACCGGGACAGGGGTCGTTGGCTACACCTTC	CASSTGTGVVGYTF
TRBJ2-7	TRBV12-3/TRBV12-4	-	TRBD1	TGTGCCAGCAGTTTATACGGGACAGACTACGAGCAGTACTTC	CASSLYGTDYEQYF
TRBJ1-1	TRBV30	few	-	TGTGCCTGGAATGGGGGGCGGAGGACTGAAGCTTTCTTT	CAWNGGRRTEAFF
TRBJ2-3	TRBV5-6	-	-	TGTGCCAGCTCAAGAGTAGAACTAACTAGCACAGATACGCAGTATTTT	CASSRVELTSTDTQYF
TRBJ2-1	TRBV7-2	-	-	TGTGCCAGCAGCTTAGCGGACGGATCCAATGAGCAGTTCTTC	CASSLADGSNEQFF
TRBJ2-1	TRBV30	few	-	TGTGCCTGGAGTGCCGGGGGATTCAATGAGCAGTTCTTC	CAWSAGGFNEQFF
TRBJ2-2	TRBV20-1	many	-	TGCAGTGCTGCCCGGGGGCCCGGGGAGCTGTTTTTT	CSAARGPGELFF
TRBJ2-7	TRBV5-1	-	TRBD1	TGCGCCAGCAGCCCGAGGACAGGGAGCTACGAGCAGTACTTC	CASSPRTGSYEQYF
TRBJ2-3	TRBV7-6	few	-	TGTGCCAGCAGCCCTGGAGGGATCAGCACAGATACGCAGTATTTT	CASSPGGISTDTQYF
TRBJ1-2	TRBV6-1	-	-	TGTGCCAGCAGGCCGGCAGGCTCCAGCGGGGGCTACACCTTC	CASRPAGSSGGYTF
TRBJ1-3	TRBV5-1	few	-	TGCGCCAGCAGCAACGGTGGAAACACCATATATTTT	CASSNGGNTIYF
TRBJ2-1	TRBV14	-	-	TGTGCCAGCAGCCAAGTTAACAGGCTGGGTGAGCAGTTCTTC	CASSQVNRLGEQFF